Listed below are T cell receptor beta chains from one sample, sequenced in a study of blood T cell repertoires in COVID-19. Assay: immunoSEQ multiplex PCR; the TCRdb copy retains only in-frame clones and omits some. The sample yields 150,000 to 200,000 clones, approximately 84% seen once. Sequenced sample: PBMCs or T cells enriched from blood (not recorded which). The source is a man between 45 and 60 years old who had recovered from COVID-19. The CDR3 runs from the conserved cysteine through the conserved F or W. D genes are given only for firm matches. Only some rows state a clone size, as once, few, many or a class for expanded clones.

NA	TRBJ2-2	NA	TRBV7-3	CASSPAGTEAGGELFF	TGTGCCAGCAGCCCAGCAGGGACTGAGGCCGGCGGGGAGCTGTTTTTT
TRBD2	TRBJ2-7	NA	TRBV7-2	CASSLRRGASYEQYF	TGTGCCAGCAGCTTACGGCGGGGGGCCTCCTACGAGCAGTACTTC
TRBD1	TRBJ1-2	NA	TRBV7-9	CASSASTGGDGYTF	TGTGCCAGCAGCGCCTCCACAGGGGGTGATGGCTACACCTTC
NA	TRBJ1-6	NA	TRBV19	CASLSTNRGGGSPLHF	TGTGCCAGTCTTTCGACAAACCGTGGGGGAGGTTCACCCCTCCACTTT
NA	TRBJ1-2	NA	TRBV3-1/TRBV3-2	CASSQDNRLKGYTF	TGTGCCAGCAGCCAAGATAACAGGTTGAAAGGCTACACCTTC
NA	TRBJ2-3	NA	TRBV28	CASKRGGPDTQYF	TGTGCCAGCAAAAGAGGGGGACCAGATACGCAGTATTTT
TRBD1	TRBJ1-5	NA	TRBV24-1	CATGRDRGGSNQPQHF	TGTGCCACCGGCCGGGACAGAGGGGGTAGCAATCAGCCCCAGCATTTT
NA	TRBJ2-7	NA	TRBV6-1	CASSEGSAYEQYF	TGTGCCAGCAGTGAGGGGAGCGCCTACGAGCAGTACTTC
NA	TRBJ1-1	NA	TRBV5-1	CASRLGLKTGSRNTEAFF	TGCGCCAGCAGGTTGGGCCTAAAAACAGGGTCTAGGAACACTGAAGCTTTCTTT
TRBD1	TRBJ1-1	once	TRBV6-2/TRBV6-3	CASSYSQGGRAFF	TGTGCCAGCAGTTACTCTCAGGGGGGTAGAGCTTTCTTT
TRBD2	TRBJ2-5	once	TRBV7-2	CASSSSSGAETQYF	TGTGCCAGCAGCTCCTCGAGCGGGGCGGAGACCCAGTACTTC
TRBD2	TRBJ2-3	NA	TRBV12-3/TRBV12-4	CASGRGEDTQYF	TGTGCCAGCGGGAGGGGTGAAGATACGCAGTATTTT
NA	TRBJ2-2	NA	TRBV7-9	CASSLGSGELFF	TGTGCCAGCAGCTTAGGGAGCGGGGAGCTGTTTTTT
TRBD1	TRBJ1-4	NA	TRBV7-2	CASSSPGQGAVKLFF	TGTGCCAGCAGCTCTCCGGGACAGGGGGCTGTAAAACTGTTTTTT
TRBD2	TRBJ2-1	NA	TRBV6-5	CASSTGGAPNEQFF	TGTGCCAGCAGCACGGGGGGGGCCCCCAATGAGCAGTTCTTC
TRBD1	TRBJ1-5	NA	TRBV18	CASSPDREKNQPQHF	TGTGCCAGCTCACCTGACAGGGAAAAAAATCAGCCCCAGCATTTT
NA	TRBJ2-1	NA	TRBV5-1	CASSMTSEKNEQFF	TGCGCCAGCAGCATGACTAGTGAGAAGAATGAGCAGTTCTTC
TRBD2	TRBJ2-1	NA	TRBV6-2/TRBV6-3	CASSPLAGYPYNEQFF	TGTGCCAGCAGCCCGCTAGCGGGGTATCCCTACAATGAGCAGTTCTTC
TRBD1	TRBJ1-3	NA	TRBV27	CASRPSGGFVNTIYF	TGTGCCAGCAGACCCTCAGGGGGTTTCGTGAACACCATATATTTT
NA	TRBJ2-5	NA	TRBV12-3/TRBV12-4	CASSPPGRETQYF	TGTGCCAGCAGTCCCCCAGGGAGGGAGACCCAGTACTTC
TRBD1	TRBJ1-1	NA	TRBV12-3/TRBV12-4	CASRTGVEAFF	TGTGCCAGCAGAACAGGGGTTGAAGCTTTCTTT
NA	TRBJ1-1	once	TRBV18	CASSLNLGQNTEAFF	TGTGCCAGCTCCCTCAACTTGGGACAGAACACTGAAGCTTTCTTT
NA	TRBJ2-1	NA	TRBV3-1/TRBV3-2	CASMKRAGANEQFF	TGTGCCAGCATGAAGAGGGCAGGGGCCAATGAGCAGTTCTTC
TRBD1	TRBJ2-7	NA	TRBV19	CASSSGTATYEQYF	TGTGCCAGTAGTTCGGGGACAGCGACATACGAGCAGTACTTC
NA	TRBJ1-1	NA	TRBV2	CATPGGVTEAFF	TGTGCCACCCCGGGGGGGGTGACTGAAGCTTTCTTT
NA	TRBJ2-3	NA	TRBV2	CASTLLTDTQYF	TGTGCCAGCACACTGCTCACAGATACGCAGTATTTT
TRBD1	TRBJ2-7	NA	TRBV6-5	CASRPIGTGGHEQYF	TGTGCCAGCAGGCCGATCGGGACAGGGGGCCACGAGCAGTACTTC
TRBD1	TRBJ1-2	NA	TRBV6-4	CASRATGGQGYTF	TGTGCCAGCAGGGCCACAGGGGGCCAGGGCTACACCTTC
NA	TRBJ1-1	NA	TRBV12-3/TRBV12-4	CASSSARWTEAFF	TGTGCCAGCAGTTCTGCCAGATGGACTGAAGCTTTCTTT
NA	TRBJ2-5	NA	TRBV6-2/TRBV6-3	CASSLQLQETQYF	TGTGCCAGCAGCTTACAGCTCCAAGAGACCCAGTACTTC
NA	TRBJ1-2	NA	TRBV15	CATSRERGFNYGYTF	TGTGCCACCAGCAGAGAACGGGGTTTTAACTATGGCTACACCTTC
TRBD1	TRBJ2-3	NA	TRBV7-9	CASRGPGQGGTDTQYF	TGTGCCAGCAGGGGGCCGGGACAGGGGGGCACAGATACGCAGTATTTT
TRBD2	TRBJ2-2	few	TRBV6-5	CASSYSAGGPGELFF	TGTGCCAGCAGTTACTCAGCGGGGGGGCCCGGGGAGCTGTTTTTT
TRBD1	TRBJ1-2	NA	TRBV4-1	CASSRNPTGEGYTF	TGCGCCAGCAGCCGAAACCCGACAGGGGAAGGCTACACCTTC
NA	TRBJ1-5	few	TRBV6-4	CASSDVGGNQPQHF	TGTGCCAGCAGTGACGTAGGGGGCAATCAGCCCCAGCATTTT
NA	TRBJ2-7	few	TRBV4-1	CASSQAGIRTPEQYF	TGCGCCAGCAGCCAAGCCGGGATACGGACCCCCGAGCAGTACTTC
NA	TRBJ1-5	NA	TRBV19	CASSPGHLRDQPQHF	TGTGCCAGTAGTCCGGGACACTTAAGGGATCAGCCCCAGCATTTT
TRBD1	TRBJ1-2	once	TRBV2	CASSPQGEVGGYTF	TGTGCCAGCAGCCCACAGGGGGAAGTCGGTGGCTACACCTTC
NA	TRBJ2-7	NA	TRBV5-1	CASSFNGLGEQYF	TGCGCCAGCAGCTTTAATGGCCTCGGGGAGCAGTACTTC
NA	TRBJ2-5	NA	TRBV11-2	CASSSRLETQYF	TGTGCCAGCAGCTCGAGACTGGAGACCCAGTACTTC
NA	TRBJ1-2	NA	TRBV7-2	CASGDYGYTF	TGTGCCAGCGGAGACTATGGCTACACCTTC
TRBD1	TRBJ1-2	NA	TRBV7-2	CASSLMNPGQANYGYTF	TGTGCCAGCAGCTTAATGAACCCGGGACAGGCTAACTATGGCTACACCTTC
TRBD1	TRBJ1-1	NA	TRBV7-9	CASSLADRTEAFF	TGTGCCAGCAGCTTAGCGGACAGGACAGAAGCTTTCTTT
NA	TRBJ1-6	NA	TRBV7-3	CASSVGGISSPLHF	TGTGCCAGCAGCGTCGGGGGGATCAGTTCACCCCTCCACTTT
TRBD2	TRBJ2-1	once	TRBV4-2	CASSQEGPTSGGAYNEQFF	TGTGCCAGCAGCCAAGAGGGCCCGACTAGCGGGGGGGCTTACAATGAGCAGTTCTTC
NA	TRBJ1-5	NA	TRBV6-5	CASTGNPNQPQHF	TGTGCCAGCACAGGGAACCCGAATCAGCCCCAGCATTTT
NA	TRBJ1-1	NA	TRBV30	CAWSVLGNTEAFF	TGTGCCTGGAGTGTACTCGGGAACACTGAAGCTTTCTTT
NA	TRBJ2-7	NA	TRBV5-4	CASSPSTGGLYEQYF	TGTGCCAGCAGCCCCTCGACAGGAGGTCTTTACGAGCAGTACTTC
NA	TRBJ2-1	NA	TRBV15	CATSRDRNEQFF	TGTGCCACCAGCAGAGATCGGAATGAGCAGTTCTTC
NA	TRBJ1-2	NA	TRBV6-1	CASSESSVGYTF	TGTGCCAGCAGTGAATCTAGCGTAGGCTACACCTTC
TRBD1	TRBJ1-5	NA	TRBV18	CASSAGQGNPQHF	TGTGCCAGCTCAGCGGGACAGGGGAACCCCCAGCATTTT
NA	TRBJ2-7	few	TRBV30	CAWAVTSYEQYF	TGTGCCTGGGCAGTAACTTCCTACGAGCAGTACTTC
NA	TRBJ1-1	NA	TRBV7-6	CASSFSQLKNTEAFF	TGTGCCAGCAGCTTTTCCCAACTTAAGAACACTGAAGCTTTCTTT
NA	TRBJ1-1	NA	TRBV21-1	CASSKRREGVMNTEAFF	TGTGCCAGCAGTAAAAGACGGGAGGGGGTTATGAACACTGAAGCTTTCTTT
NA	TRBJ1-2	NA	TRBV5-1	CASSLDRSNYGYTF	TGCGCCAGCAGCTTGGACAGGTCTAACTATGGCTACACCTTC